A single sample gave rise to the 32 T cell receptor beta chains below, sequenced in a study of T cell repertoires in cytomegalovirus infection. TCRdb called the reads again in MiXCR, with one record for every CDR3 protein. The sample lists approximately 500,000 distinct CDR3 sequences; approximately 25% were seen once. Sequenced sample: PBMCs. Receptors originate from a human donor in good health (CMV status not recorded). Some clones in this sample may be carry-over from other donors' samples.

This clonotype has at least ten counts. This chain links TRBV6-1 with TRBJ1-1, with no clear D. The V end was cut by 0 bases, the J end by 1 base, with 6 bases between. Germline CDR1 MNHNS, CDR2 SASEGT. The CDR3 covers 14 residues. CDR3 in DNA: TGTGCCAGCAGTGAAGCGTACTGGAACACTGAAGCTTTCTTT. It translates to CASSEAYWNTEAFF.

This chain joins TRBV27 and TRBJ2-2; 11 positions match TRBD2. Germline CDR1 MNHEY, CDR2 SMNVEV (reference sequence). This CDR3 region has 16 residues. The trim removed 0 bases at V and 3 bases at J, leaving 0 bases unmatched. For the CDR3, the DNA is TGTGCCAGCAGTTTATCGGGACTAGCGGACACCGGGGAGCTGTTTTTT. It translates to CASSLSGLADTGELFF.

The rearrangement links TRBV6-5 to TRBJ2-3; a possible D gene is TRBD1 (6 bases). V was pared by 10 bases and J by 1 base, with 15 bases between. There are 14 residues in the CDR3. Germline V gene lookup returns CDR1 MNHEY and CDR2 SVGAGI. CDR3 DNA: TGTGCCACCAGGGGACCCCTGCGCACAGATACGCAGTATTTT. It translates to CATRGPLRTDTQYF.

Only a few counts were recorded for this clonotype. This chain uses TRBV23-1 with TRBJ2-7; 7 bases line up with TRBD2. TRBV23-1 qualifies as an ORF whose function is uncertain. Germline trimming cut 6 bases from V and 2 bases from J; bases unmatched to any gene: 16. The length of the CDR3 is 17 residues. CDR3 protein: CASSPGTREVETYEQYV. CDR3 in DNA: TGCGCCAGCAGCCCCGGGACCCGGGAGGTCGAGACCTACGAGCAGTACGTC.

This clonotype was observed at least ten times. The chain uses TRBV6-1 and TRBJ2-3; D perhaps matches TRBD2 (5 bases). Germline CDR1 MNHNS, CDR2 SASEGT. The CDR3 is 17 residues long. Deletions cut 2 bases from V and 3 bases from J, with 18 bases between. The CDR3 coding sequence is TGTGCCAGCAGTGAAACGTTCCGGGTCAGAGGGACAGATACGCAGTATTTT. Translated, it gives CASSETFRVRGTDTQYF.

This rearrangement joins TRBV10-3 to TRBJ2-7; TRBD1 might be the D (5 bases). Germline V gene sequence: CDR1 ENHRY, CDR2 SYGVKD. This CDR3 is 14 amino acids long. V was pared by 4 bases and J by 0 bases, with 10 bases between. CDR3 bases: TGTGCCATCAGTGTTACAGGCGTCTCCTACGAGCAGTACTTC. Encoded protein: CAISVTGVSYEQYF.

The J gene is TRBJ1-5, the V gene TRBV6-2 or TRBV6-3, with 7 bases lining up with TRBD1. The CDR3 runs 14 residues. The V gene end was trimmed by 7 bases and the J gene end by 8 bases; junction bases not matched to a gene: 11. Looked up from germline, CDR1 is MNHEY and CDR2 is SVGEGT. CDR3 sequence reads: CASNNRGFGKPQHF. The CDR3 DNA follows: TGTGCCAGCAACAACAGGGGATTCGGGAAGCCCCAGCATTTT.

There are many counts of this clonotype. The rearrangement uses TRBV7-2 and TRBJ2-1; 13 nucleotides agree with TRBD2. The CDR3 has 18 residues. V was clipped by 1 base and J by 1 base; unmatched bases: 4. Germline lookup yields CDR1 SGHTA and CDR2 FQGNSA. This chain's CDR3 is CASSLELAGGPSYNEQFF. The CDR3 bases are TGTGCCAGCAGCTTAGAACTAGCGGGAGGGCCTTCCTACAATGAGCAGTTCTTC.

The chain joins TRBV12-3 or TRBV12-4 to TRBJ2-1; 11 bases fit TRBD2. V lost 3 bases and J lost 16; bases outside the gene matches: 11. The CDR3 runs to 14 residues. CDR3 protein: CASSFSGTSGPPFF. The CDR3 DNA follows: TGTGCCAGCAGTTTTTCCGGGACTAGCGGCCCCCCATTCTTC.

This clonotype was recorded many times. The genes are TRBV7-2 and TRBJ2-3; D not certain. The CDR3 runs to 13 residues. The V gene lost 5 bases and the J gene lost 4 bases, with 10 bases spanning the gap. Per the germline V gene, CDR1 is SGHTA and CDR2 is FQGNSA. CDR3 sequence reads: CASSPALSDTQYF. Here the CDR3 DNA reads TGTGCCAGCAGCCCCGCTTTGTCAGATACGCAGTATTTT.

J is TRBJ2-7 and V is TRBV28; 7 bases fit TRBD1. The germline CDR1 and CDR2 sequences are MDHEN and SYDVKM. The V and J ends lost 3 bases and 2 bases, in that order; junction bases with no gene match: 4. The CDR3 loop spans 14 amino acids. The CDR3 nucleotides read TGTGCCAGCAGTTTCCCGGGGACAGCCTACGAGCAGTACTTC. This sequence encodes CASSFPGTAYEQYF.

The CDR3 bases are TGTGCCAGTAGTATGGCAGGGGGCGCCCCCAATGGCTACACCTTC. This codes for CASSMAGGAPNGYTF. The chain carries TRBV19 and TRBJ1-2, with 8 bases aligning to TRBD1. The CDR3 length is 15 residues. The V and J ends lost 3 bases and 6 bases, in that order; junction bases with no gene match: 9. CDR1 and CDR2 from the germline V gene are LNHDA and SQIVND (reference sequence).

The chain combines TRBV29-1 with TRBJ1-2, with TRBD1 matching 7 bases. The CDR3 sequence is 15 residues long. V shed 1 base, J shed 0 bases, and the junction held 5 bases outside the gene matches. Germline CDR1 reads SQVTM; CDR2 reads ANQGSEA. The CDR3 region is CSVEGWDSANYGYTF. For the CDR3, the DNA is TGCAGCGTTGAAGGGTGGGACAGCGCTAACTATGGCTACACCTTC.

The sample holds a few counts of this clonotype. This rearrangement joins TRBV12-3 or TRBV12-4 to TRBJ2-1; perhaps TRBD2 as D (6 bases). Trimming removed 3 bases from V and 0 bases from J, with 18 bases in between. The CDR3 has 18 residues. CDR3 region: CASSFEPLASSSYNEQFF. The CDR3 nucleotides read TGTGCCAGCAGTTTCGAGCCCCTAGCGAGTAGCTCCTACAATGAGCAGTTCTTC.

The sample holds a few counts of this clonotype. This rearrangement joins TRBV10-3 to TRBJ1-2; D might be TRBD1 (6 bases). With 8 bases removed from V and 8 bases from J, the gap between germline ends came to 18 bases. In germline, CDR1 is ENHRY, CDR2 SYGVKD. The CDR3 sequence is 13 residues long. CDR3 loop: CAIYREALYGYTF. The DNA of the CDR3 is TGTGCCATCTACAGGGAGGCCTTATACGGCTACACCTTC.

This clonotype was found a few times. As DNA, the CDR3 is TGTGCCAGCAGCAAGAAGACAGGGGGACTTTCACCCCTCCACTTT. Translated, it gives CASSKKTGGLSPLHF. The chain links TRBV5-4 to TRBJ1-6; 9 bases map to TRBD1. The CDR3 loop spans 15 amino acids. V lost 4 bases, J lost 9 bases, and 8 bases stayed unmatched. Looked up from germline, CDR1 is SGHNT and CDR2 is YYREEE (reference sequence). The full variable domain, in which reference TRBV5-4 and TRBJ1-6 provide the parts outside the CDR3, is ETGVTQSPTHLIKTRGQQVTLRCSSQSGHNTVSWYQQALGQGPQFIFQYYREEENGRGNFPPRFSGLQFPNYSSELNVNALELDDSALYLCASSKKTGGLSPLHFGNGTRLTVT.

The J gene is TRBJ2-5, the V gene TRBV7-2; 9 bases fit TRBD1. Germline V gives CDR1 SGHTA, CDR2 FQGNSA. The length of the CDR3 is 15 residues. Trimming removed 5 bases from V and 4 bases from J; junction bases left unmatched: 8. The CDR3 sequence: CASSARTGVRETQYF. The CDR3 DNA reads TGTGCCAGCAGCGCTCGGACAGGGGTCAGAGAGACCCAGTACTTC.

The V call is TRBV5-6, the J call TRBJ1-5; D is unresolved. Per germline, CDR1 SGHDT and CDR2 YYEEEE. CDR3 length equals 16 residues. V shed 4 bases and J shed 1 base, with 15 bases lying between them. The chain's CDR3 is CASSASTDFSNQPQHF. DNA of the CDR3: TGTGCCAGCAGCGCTTCGACGGACTTCAGCAATCAGCCCCAGCATTTT.

This clonotype came up a few times. This sequence joins TRBV11-3 and TRBJ2-2, with 7 bases matching TRBD2. Germline values: CDR1 SGHNT, CDR2 YENEEA. CDR3 size: 18 residues. Trimming at V came to 2 bases and at J to 5 bases, leaving 14 bases not matched to a gene. The CDR3 nucleotides are TGTGCCAGCAGCTTAAGAGATTTTGGCGGGGGATCTACCGGGGAGCTGTTTTTT. Translating it yields CASSLRDFGGGSTGELFF. Full variable domain (outside the CDR3, taken from reference TRBV11-3 and TRBJ2-2): EAGVVQSPRYKIIEKKQPVAFWCNPISGHNTLYWYLQNLGQGPELLIRYENEEAVDDSQLPKDRFSAERLKGVDSTLKIQPAELGDSAVYLCASSLRDFGGGSTGELFFGEGSRLTVL.

The rearrangement uses TRBV19 and TRBJ1-1; D might be TRBD1 (5 bases). The V gene lost 7 bases and the J gene lost 3 bases, with 18 bases spanning the gap. This CDR3 spans 15 amino acids. Per germline, CDR1 LNHDA and CDR2 SQIVND (reference sequence). The CDR3 DNA sequence: TGTGCCAGTACCACTAGGGGCCAAAGCCACACTGAAGCTTTCTTT. It encodes CASTTRGQSHTEAFF.

This clonotype showed up just a few times. This sequence joins TRBV11-2 and TRBJ2-3; D possibly corresponds to TRBD2 (6 bases). Germline V gene data show CDR1 as SGHAT and CDR2 as FQNNGV. Trimming pared 5 bases from V and 2 bases from J, leaving 17 bases between. The CDR3 runs 16 residues. The CDR3 loop is CASSLWRDPFTDTQYF. Written as DNA, the CDR3 is TGTGCCAGCAGCCTTTGGAGGGACCCTTTCACAGATACGCAGTATTTT.

This clonotype has only a few counts. The chain uses TRBV19 and TRBJ2-1; maybe TRBD2 (5 bases). The CDR3 totals 14 residues. Germline V lookup: CDR1 LNHDA, CDR2 SQIVND (reference sequence). V was clipped by 0 bases and J by 8 bases, with 11 bases between them. CDR3 in amino acids: CASSIDGERDEQFF. Written as DNA, the CDR3 is TGTGCCAGTAGTATAGACGGGGAGAGGGATGAGCAGTTCTTC.

The chain couples TRBV4-2 to TRBJ2-1, with D possibly being TRBD1 or TRBD2 (6 bases each). The CDR3 length is 15 residues. The V and J ends lost 0 bases and 6 bases respectively, with 12 bases between them. In germline, CDR1 is LGHNA, CDR2 YNFKEQ. CDR3 protein: CASSQEQGGINEQFF. The CDR3 DNA reads TGTGCCAGCAGCCAAGAACAGGGAGGTATCAATGAGCAGTTCTTC.

This clonotype was counted a few times. The CDR3 spells CASSQGRNSYNEQFF. In DNA form, the CDR3 reads TGTGCCAGCAGCCAAGGGAGAAACTCGTACAATGAGCAGTTCTTC. V gene TRBV3-1 combines with J gene TRBJ2-1; D unclear. The germline V gene has CDR1 LGHDT and CDR2 YNNKEL (reference sequence). The V and J ends lost 1 base and 4 bases respectively, with 11 bases between them. The CDR3 length is 15 residues.

There are a few counts of this clonotype. The chain carries TRBV12-5 and TRBJ2-1; TRBD2 might be the D (5 bases). Between the trimmed V and J ends, which lost 1 base and 8 bases, there was a span of 12 bases. Looked up from germline, CDR1 is LGHNT and CDR2 is FRNRAP. The CDR3 totals 14 residues. This chain's CDR3 is CASGLGFGVDEQFF. The CDR3 DNA sequence: TGTGCTAGTGGTTTGGGGTTCGGGGTTGATGAGCAGTTCTTC. Variable domain in full (rest from reference TRBV12-5 and TRBJ2-1): DARVTQTPRHKVTEMGQEVTMRCQPILGHNTVFWYRQTMMQGLELLAYFRNRAPLDDSGMPKDRFSAEMPDATLATLKIQPSEPRDSAVYFCASGLGFGVDEQFFGPGTRLTVL.

This clonotype has just a few counts. The CDR3 DNA is TGTGCCAGTAGTATCCGAGGCCAGGATACGCAGTATTTT. Translation gives CASSIRGQDTQYF. The chain recombines TRBV19 with TRBJ2-3; unclear D gene. Germline CDR1 is LNHDA and CDR2 is SQIVND (reference sequence). Trimming stripped 3 bases from V and 6 bases from J, with 10 bases between. The CDR3 has 13 amino acids.

The J gene is TRBJ2-7, the V gene TRBV5-6; tentatively, D is TRBD2 (7 bases). There are 14 residues in the CDR3. Germline CDR1 and CDR2: SGHDT and YYEEEE. V shed 4 bases and J shed 6 bases, with 17 bases lying between them. In DNA, the CDR3 is TGTGCCAGCAGCCCTTGGGGGCGGGGGAGCGAGCAGTACGTC. It translates to CASSPWGRGSEQYV.

This clonotype is termed medium-sized. The gene calls are TRBV7-2 and TRBJ1-4; 8 bases match TRBD1. Losses at the gene ends were 1 base for V and 8 bases for J; bases not matched to a gene: 6. This CDR3 region has 15 residues. Germline CDR1 is SGHTA and CDR2 is FQGNSA. The CDR3 region is CASSLVGQVGEKLFF. The CDR3 nucleotides are TGTGCCAGCAGCTTAGTGGGACAGGTTGGAGAAAAACTGTTTTTT.

This clonotype was counted between two and nine times. The genes are TRBV7-2 and TRBJ1-2, with D unclear. Trimming shortened V by 4 bases and J by 4 bases, and 10 bases separated the two germline ends. Germline values: CDR1 SGHTA, CDR2 FQGNSA. This CDR3 comprises 13 residues. The CDR3 bases are TGTGCCAGCAGCTCACCATATGTCTATGGCTACACCTTC. This sequence encodes CASSSPYVYGYTF.

CDR3 in amino acids: CASSLRSGGRGYTF. The CDR3 DNA is TGTGCCAGCAGTTTGCGTTCGGGGGGTCGGGGCTACACCTTC. The chain carries TRBV12-3 or TRBV12-4 and TRBJ1-2; a weak D match, TRBD1 (5 bases). The CDR3 is 14 residues long. Trimming cost V 3 bases and J 8 bases, with 16 bases left between them.

The V and J genes are TRBV14 and TRBJ2-3; D not resolved. Germline V gives CDR1 SGHDN, CDR2 FVKESK. The length of the CDR3 is 17 residues. The ends were cut back, 0 bases at V and 2 bases at J, with 15 bases in the middle. The CDR3 DNA is TGTGCCAGCAGCCAAGAACCAGAGCGCCGTTCCACAGATACGCAGTATTTT. Its translation: CASSQEPERRSTDTQYF.

This chain connects TRBV7-2 to TRBJ2-1, with 14 positions matching TRBD2. V lost 5 bases, J lost 6 bases, and 6 bases stayed unmatched. Germline values: CDR1 SGHTA, CDR2 FQGNSA. The CDR3 length is 16 residues. The CDR3 DNA is TGTGCCAGCAGCCCCGGGACTAGCGGGAGTGGCAATGAGCAGTTCTTC. It is translated as CASSPGTSGSGNEQFF.